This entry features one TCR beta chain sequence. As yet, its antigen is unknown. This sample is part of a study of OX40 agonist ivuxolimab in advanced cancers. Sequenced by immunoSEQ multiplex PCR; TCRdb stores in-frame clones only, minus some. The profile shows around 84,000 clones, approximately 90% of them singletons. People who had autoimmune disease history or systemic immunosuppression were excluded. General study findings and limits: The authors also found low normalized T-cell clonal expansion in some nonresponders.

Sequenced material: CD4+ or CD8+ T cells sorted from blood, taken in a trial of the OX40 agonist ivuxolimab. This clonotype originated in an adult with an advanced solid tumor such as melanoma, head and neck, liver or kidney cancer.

DNA for the CDR3: TGTGCCAGCAGTTACGACAGGGGGGGTTCCGATGAAAAACTGTTTTTT. It translates to CASSYDRGGSDEKLFF. The gene calls are TRBV6-5 and TRBJ1-4; 9 bases match TRBD1. Germline trimming cut 2 bases from V and 6 bases from J; bases unmatched to any gene: 7. This CDR3 is 16 amino acids long. The V gene's germline CDR1 is MNHEY and CDR2 SVGAGI.